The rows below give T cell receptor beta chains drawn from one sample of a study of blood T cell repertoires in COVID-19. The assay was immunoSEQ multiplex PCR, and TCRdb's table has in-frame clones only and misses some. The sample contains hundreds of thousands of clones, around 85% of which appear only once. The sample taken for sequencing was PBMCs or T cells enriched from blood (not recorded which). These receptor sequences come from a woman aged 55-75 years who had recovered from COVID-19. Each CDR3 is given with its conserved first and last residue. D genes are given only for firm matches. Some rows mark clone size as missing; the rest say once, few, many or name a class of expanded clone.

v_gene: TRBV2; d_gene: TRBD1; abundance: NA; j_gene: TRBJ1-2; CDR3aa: CASSGTGGLGYTF; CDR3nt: TGTGCCAGCAGTGGGACAGGGGGTCTTGGCTACACCTTC
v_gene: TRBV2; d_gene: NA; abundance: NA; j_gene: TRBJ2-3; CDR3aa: CATNLQGYSTDTQYF; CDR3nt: TGTGCCACCAACCTACAGGGCTATAGCACAGATACGCAGTATTTT
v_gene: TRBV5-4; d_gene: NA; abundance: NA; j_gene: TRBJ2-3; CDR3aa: CASSFTATDTQYF; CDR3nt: TGTGCCAGCAGCTTCACAGCCACAGATACGCAGTATTTT
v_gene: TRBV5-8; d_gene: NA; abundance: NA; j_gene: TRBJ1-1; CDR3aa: CASSLKIKTGNTEAFF; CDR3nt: TGTGCCAGCAGCTTGAAAATTAAGACAGGGAACACTGAAGCTTTCTTT
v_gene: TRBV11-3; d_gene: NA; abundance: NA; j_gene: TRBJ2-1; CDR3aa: CASSRSNPMAYNEQFF; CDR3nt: TGTGCCAGCAGCCGAAGCAACCCCATGGCCTACAATGAGCAGTTCTTC
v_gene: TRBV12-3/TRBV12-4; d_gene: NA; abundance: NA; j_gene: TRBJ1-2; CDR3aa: CASRVTANYGYTF; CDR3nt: TGTGCCAGCAGGGTGACAGCTAACTATGGCTACACCTTC
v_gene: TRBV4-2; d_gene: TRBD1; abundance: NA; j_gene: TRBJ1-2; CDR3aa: CASSQDWGQGTTNYGYTF; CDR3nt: TGTGCCAGCAGCCAAGATTGGGGACAGGGGACCACTAACTATGGCTACACCTTC
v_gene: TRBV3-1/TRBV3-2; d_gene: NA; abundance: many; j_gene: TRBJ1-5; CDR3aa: CASSSRRAGQPQHF; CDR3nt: TGTGCCAGCAGCTCGAGGAGGGCCGGCCAGCCCCAGCATTTT
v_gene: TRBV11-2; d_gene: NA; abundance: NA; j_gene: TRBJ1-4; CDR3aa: CASSTWQTNEKLFF; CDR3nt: TGTGCCAGCAGCACGTGGCAAACTAATGAAAAACTGTTTTTT
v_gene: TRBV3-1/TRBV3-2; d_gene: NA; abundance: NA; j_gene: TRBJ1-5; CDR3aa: CASSQDVGVANQPQHF; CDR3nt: TGTGCCAGCAGCCAAGATGTAGGGGTGGCCAATCAGCCCCAGCATTTT
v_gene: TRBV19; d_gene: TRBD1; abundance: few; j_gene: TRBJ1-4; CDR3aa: CASSKGQTNEKLFF; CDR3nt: TGTGCCAGTAGTAAGGGACAGACAAATGAAAAACTGTTTTTT
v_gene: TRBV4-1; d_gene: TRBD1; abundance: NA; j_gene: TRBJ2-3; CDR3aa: CATNRGAGGDTQYF; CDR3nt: TGCGCCACTAACAGGGGGGCTGGCGGAGATACGCAGTATTTT
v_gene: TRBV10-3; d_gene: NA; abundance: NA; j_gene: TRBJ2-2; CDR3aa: CAITANTGELFF; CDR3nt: TGTGCCATCACAGCGAACACCGGGGAGCTGTTTTTT
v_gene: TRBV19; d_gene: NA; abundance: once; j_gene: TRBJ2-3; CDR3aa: CASSIGLSTDTQYF; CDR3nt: TGTGCCAGTAGTATCGGACTCAGCACAGATACGCAGTATTTT
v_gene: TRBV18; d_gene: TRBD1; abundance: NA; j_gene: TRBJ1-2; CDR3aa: CASSPPSTGSYGYTF; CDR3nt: TGTGCCAGCTCACCACCTTCGACAGGGAGCTATGGCTACACCTTC
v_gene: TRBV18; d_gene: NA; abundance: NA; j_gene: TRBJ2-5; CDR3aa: CASSPRRGNQETQYF; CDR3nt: TGTGCCAGCTCACCACGTCGGGGTAACCAGGAGACCCAGTACTTC
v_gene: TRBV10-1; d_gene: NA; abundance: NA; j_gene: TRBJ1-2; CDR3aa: CASSESSGNGYTF; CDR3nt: TGCGCCAGCAGTGAGTCTTCGGGGAATGGCTACACCTTC
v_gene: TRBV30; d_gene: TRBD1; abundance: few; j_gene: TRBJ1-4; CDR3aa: CAWSVWTGKSEKLFF; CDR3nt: TGTGCCTGGAGTGTATGGACAGGGAAAAGCGAAAAACTGTTTTTT
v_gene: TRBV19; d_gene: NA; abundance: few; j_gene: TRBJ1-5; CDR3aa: CASSIRGLANSNQPQHF; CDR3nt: TGTGCCAGTAGTATTCGAGGGTTGGCTAATAGCAATCAGCCCCAGCATTTT
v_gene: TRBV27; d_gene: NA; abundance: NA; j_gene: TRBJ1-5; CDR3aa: CASRTYSTFYSDQPQHF; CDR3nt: TGTGCCAGCAGGACCTACTCTACCTTCTATAGCGATCAGCCCCAGCATTTT
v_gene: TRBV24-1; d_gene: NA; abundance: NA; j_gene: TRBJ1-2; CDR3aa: CATSDRTNYGYTF; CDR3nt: TGTGCCACCAGTGATCGGACAAACTATGGCTACACCTTC
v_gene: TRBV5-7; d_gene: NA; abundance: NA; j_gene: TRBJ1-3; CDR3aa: CASSFPGKEPSGNTIYF; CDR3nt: TGTGCCAGCAGTTTTCCCGGGAAGGAACCCTCTGGAAACACCATATATTTT
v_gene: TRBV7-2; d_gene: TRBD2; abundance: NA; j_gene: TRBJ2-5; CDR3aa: CASSLALLAGAQETQYF; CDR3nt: TGTGCCAGCAGCTTAGCGCTACTAGCGGGGGCCCAAGAGACCCAGTACTTC
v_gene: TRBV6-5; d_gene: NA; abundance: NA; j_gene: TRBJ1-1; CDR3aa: CASSYRGGTEAFF; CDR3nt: TGTGCCAGCAGTTACCGGGGTGGCACTGAAGCTTTCTTT
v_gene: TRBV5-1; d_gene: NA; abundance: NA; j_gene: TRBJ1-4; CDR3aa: CASSFGQLNEKLFF; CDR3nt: TGCGCCAGCAGCTTCGGACAGCTTAATGAAAAACTGTTTTTT
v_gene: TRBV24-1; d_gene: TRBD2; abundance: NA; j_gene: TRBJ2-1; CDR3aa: CATSDSGLAGNNEQFF; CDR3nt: TGTGCCACCAGTGACTCAGGACTAGCGGGGAACAATGAGCAGTTCTTC
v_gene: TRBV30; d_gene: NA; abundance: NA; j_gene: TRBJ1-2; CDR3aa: CAWQDGYRGYGYTF; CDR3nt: TGTGCCTGGCAGGACGGGTATAGGGGGTATGGCTACACCTTC
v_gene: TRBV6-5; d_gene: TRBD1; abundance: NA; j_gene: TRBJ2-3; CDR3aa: CASSYSGQGAVDTQYF; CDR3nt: TGTGCCAGCAGTTACTCTGGCCAGGGGGCCGTGGATACGCAGTATTTT
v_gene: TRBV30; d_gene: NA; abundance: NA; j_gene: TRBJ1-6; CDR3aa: CAWSTGSPNSPLHF; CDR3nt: TGTGCCTGGAGTACGGGGAGCCCGAATTCACCCCTCCACTTT
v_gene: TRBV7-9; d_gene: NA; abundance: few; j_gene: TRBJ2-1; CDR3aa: CASRAGQIYNEQFF; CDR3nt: TGTGCCAGCAGGGCCGGACAAATTTACAATGAGCAGTTCTTC
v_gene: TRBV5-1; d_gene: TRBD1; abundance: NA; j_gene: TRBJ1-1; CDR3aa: CASSLVGRGSTEAFF; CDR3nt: TGCGCCAGCAGCTTGGTAGGCAGGGGGAGCACTGAAGCTTTCTTT
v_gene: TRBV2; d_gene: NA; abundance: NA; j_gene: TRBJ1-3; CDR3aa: CASRRGLPGNTIYF; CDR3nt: TGTGCCAGCAGGCGGGGACTCCCTGGAAACACCATATATTTT
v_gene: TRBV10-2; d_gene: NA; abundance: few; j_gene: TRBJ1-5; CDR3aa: CASSRTGTPLQPQHF; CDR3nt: TGCGCCAGCAGTAGAACCGGGACACCACTTCAGCCCCAGCATTTT
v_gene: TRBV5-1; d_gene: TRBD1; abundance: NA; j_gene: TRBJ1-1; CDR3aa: CASSRGTGNTEAFF; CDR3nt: TGCGCCAGCAGCCGTGGGACAGGGAACACTGAAGCTTTCTTT
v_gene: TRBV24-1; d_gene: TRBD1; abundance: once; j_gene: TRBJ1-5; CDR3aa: CATSDEGQGASQPQHF; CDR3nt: TGTGCCACCAGTGATGAAGGACAGGGGGCTAGTCAGCCCCAGCATTTT
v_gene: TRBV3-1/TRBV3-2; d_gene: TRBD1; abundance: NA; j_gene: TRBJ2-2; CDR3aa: CASSRGTGGNTGELFF; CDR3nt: TGTGCCAGCAGCCGGGGGACAGGGGGCAATACCGGGGAGCTGTTTTTT
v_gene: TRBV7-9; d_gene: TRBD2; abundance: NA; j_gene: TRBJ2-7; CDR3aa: CASSLGGTSGRTYEQYF; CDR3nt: TGTGCCAGCAGCTTAGGGGGGACTAGCGGGCGGACCTACGAGCAGTACTTC
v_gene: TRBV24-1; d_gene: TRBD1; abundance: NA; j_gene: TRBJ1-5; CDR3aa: CATSDAPTGFFNQPQHF; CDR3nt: TGTGCCACCAGTGATGCGCCGACAGGGTTTTTCAATCAGCCCCAGCATTTT
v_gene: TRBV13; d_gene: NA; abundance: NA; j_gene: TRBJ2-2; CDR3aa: CASSRAGLNTGELFF; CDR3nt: TGTGCCAGCAGCCGCGCCGGACTAAACACCGGGGAGCTGTTTTTT
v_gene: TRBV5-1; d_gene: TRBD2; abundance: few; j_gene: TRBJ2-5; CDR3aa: CASSPGLARETQYF; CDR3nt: TGCGCCAGCAGCCCGGGACTAGCGAGGGAGACCCAGTACTTC
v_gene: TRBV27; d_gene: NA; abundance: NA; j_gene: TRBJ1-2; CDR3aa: CASSFGVNYGYTF; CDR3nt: TGTGCCAGCAGTTTCGGGGTGAACTATGGCTACACCTTC
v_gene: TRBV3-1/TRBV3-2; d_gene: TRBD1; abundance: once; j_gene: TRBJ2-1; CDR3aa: CASSRSGGSNEQFF; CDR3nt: TGTGCCAGCAGCCGTTCAGGGGGCTCCAATGAGCAGTTCTTC
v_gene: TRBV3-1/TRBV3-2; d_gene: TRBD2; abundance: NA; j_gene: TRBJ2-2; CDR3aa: CASSQFILSGGDRELFF; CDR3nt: TGTGCCAGCAGCCAATTTATACTTAGCGGGGGGGACCGGGAGCTGTTTTTT
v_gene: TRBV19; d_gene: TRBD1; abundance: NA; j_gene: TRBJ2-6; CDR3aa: CASSGTPGQGVSGANVLTF; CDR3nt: TGTGCCAGTAGCGGAACACCGGGACAGGGGGTTTCTGGGGCCAACGTCCTGACTTTC
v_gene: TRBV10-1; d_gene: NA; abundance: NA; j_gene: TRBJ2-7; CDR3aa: CASPDPGTEGEQYF; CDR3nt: TGCGCCAGCCCCGACCCGGGGACGGAGGGGGAGCAGTACTTC
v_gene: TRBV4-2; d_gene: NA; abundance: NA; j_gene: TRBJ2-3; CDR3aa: CASSHWGATSDDTQYF; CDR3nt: TGTGCCAGCAGCCACTGGGGAGCGACTTCCGACGATACGCAGTATTTT
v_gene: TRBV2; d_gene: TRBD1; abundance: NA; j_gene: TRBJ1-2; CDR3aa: CASIITGGAGGYTF; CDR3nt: TGTGCCAGCATCATCACAGGGGGCGCGGGGGGCTACACCTTC
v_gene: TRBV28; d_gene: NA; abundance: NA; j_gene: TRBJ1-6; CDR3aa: CASSPHQGGNSPLHF; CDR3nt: TGTGCCAGCAGTCCACATCAGGGTGGTAATTCACCCCTCCACTTT
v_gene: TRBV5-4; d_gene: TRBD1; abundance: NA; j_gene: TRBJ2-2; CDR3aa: CASSLWDRVSGELFF; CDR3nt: TGTGCCAGCAGCTTGTGGGACAGAGTATCCGGGGAGCTGTTTTTT
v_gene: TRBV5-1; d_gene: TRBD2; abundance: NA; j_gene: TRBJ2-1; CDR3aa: CASSLEPRLAGKHEQFF; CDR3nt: TGCGCCAGCAGCTTGGAACCTAGACTAGCGGGGAAACATGAGCAGTTCTTC
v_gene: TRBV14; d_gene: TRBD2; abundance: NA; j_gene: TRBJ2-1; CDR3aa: CASSQDTLGLAGALNEQFF; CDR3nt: TGTGCCAGCAGCCAAGATACCCTAGGACTAGCGGGGGCCCTCAATGAGCAGTTCTTC